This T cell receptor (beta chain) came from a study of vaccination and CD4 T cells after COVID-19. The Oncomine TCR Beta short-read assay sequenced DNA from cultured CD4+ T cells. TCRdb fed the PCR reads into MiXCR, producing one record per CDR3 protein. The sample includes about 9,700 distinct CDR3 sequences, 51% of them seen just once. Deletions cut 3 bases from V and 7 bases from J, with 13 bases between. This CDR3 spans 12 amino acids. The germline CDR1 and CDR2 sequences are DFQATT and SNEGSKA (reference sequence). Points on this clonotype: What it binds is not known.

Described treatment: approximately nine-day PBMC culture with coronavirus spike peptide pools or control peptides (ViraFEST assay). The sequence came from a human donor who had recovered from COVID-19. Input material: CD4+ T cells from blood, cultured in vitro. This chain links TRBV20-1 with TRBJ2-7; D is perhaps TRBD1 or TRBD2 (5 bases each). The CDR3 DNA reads TGCAGTGCTAGGCGGGCCGCAGGGGAGCAGTACTTC. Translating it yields CSARRAAGEQYF.